This TCR beta chain was captured in a study of T cells after yellow fever vaccination. Findings of the study overall: Most clones from primary vaccination were detected again post-booster (about 96% CD4, around 88% CD8).

This clonotype was counted only a few times. Its antigen is unknown. The CDR3 is made up of 15 amino acids. Germline CDR1 SGHRS, CDR2 YFSETQ. V shed 4 bases and J 6 bases; nucleotides not matched to a gene: 9. Production of TCR cDNA was by 5'RACE template switching, which also added a universal primer site and UMIs. One entry per CDR3 protein results from TCRdb running MiXCR on the 5' RACE reads. The sample has fewer than 350,000 distinct CDR3 sequences; over 3.5% are singletons. The rearrangement links TRBV5-1 to TRBJ1-2; 10 nucleotides align to TRBD1. The sample in question was PBMCs, obtained 15 days after the yellow fever booster vaccination. This clonotype originated in a man aged 18 to 30 who received the YFV17D yellow fever vaccine. The CDR3 DNA follows: TGCGCCAGCAGCATTGCAATTGGACAGGGGGATGGCTACACCTTC. This encodes CASSIAIGQGDGYTF.